This T cell receptor beta chain is drawn from a study of Ad26.COV2.S vaccination and SARS-CoV-2 variants. The overall study: Participants got Ad26.COV2.S intramuscularly, once or twice 56 days apart.

Treatment meaning: about 20 received Ad26.COV2.S at low or high dose, single or two shots; about 5 received placebo; per-sample allocation not given. Samples were taken on day 63 after the first vaccine or placebo injection. The vaccine antigen was prefusion-stabilized Wuhan SARS-CoV-2 spike. The germline V and J ends were trimmed by 5 bases and 0 bases, with 17 bases remaining between them. There are 17 residues in the CDR3. The germline V gene has CDR1 MNHEY and CDR2 SMNVEV (reference sequence). The table came from immunoSEQ multiplex PCR; TCRdb's copy has only in-frame clones and leaves some out. This table has some 340,000 clones, approximately 86% appearing once.

The material sequenced was peripheral blood, taken in a trial of Ad26.COV2.S vaccine versus placebo. The receptor comes from a person aged 18-60 years who received the Ad26.COV2.S COVID-19 vaccine or a placebo. This chain links TRBV27 with TRBJ2-1; possibly TRBD1 for D (6 bases). The chain's CDR3 is CASSTRPGTFSYNEQFF. CDR3 sequence (DNA): TGTGCCAGCAGTACTCGTCCCGGGACATTCTCCTACAATGAGCAGTTCTTC.